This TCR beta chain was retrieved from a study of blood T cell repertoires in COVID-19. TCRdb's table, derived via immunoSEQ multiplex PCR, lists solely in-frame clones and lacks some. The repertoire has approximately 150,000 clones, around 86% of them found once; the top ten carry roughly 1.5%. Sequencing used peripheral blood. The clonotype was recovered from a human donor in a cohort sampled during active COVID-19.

The DNA of the CDR3 is TGTGCCAGCAGGACAGGGTGGGTTTCTGGCTACACCTTC. This sequence encodes CASRTGWVSGYTF. The V and J genes are TRBV2 and TRBJ1-2, with 7 bases that match TRBD1. The CDR3 consists of 13 residues. CDR1 SNHLY and CDR2 FYNNEI come from the germline V gene. J gave up 7 bases and V 6 bases, and 8 bases lay outside the gene matches.